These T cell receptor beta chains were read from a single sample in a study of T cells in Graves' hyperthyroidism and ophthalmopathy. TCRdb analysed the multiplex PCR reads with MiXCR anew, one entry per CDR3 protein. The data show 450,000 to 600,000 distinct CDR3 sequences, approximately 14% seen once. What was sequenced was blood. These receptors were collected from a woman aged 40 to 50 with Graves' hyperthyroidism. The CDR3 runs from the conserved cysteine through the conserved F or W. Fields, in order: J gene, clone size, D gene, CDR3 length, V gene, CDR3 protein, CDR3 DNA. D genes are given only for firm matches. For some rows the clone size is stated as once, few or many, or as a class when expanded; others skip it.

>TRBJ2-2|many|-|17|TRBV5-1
CASSLLVSVVVTGELFF
TGCGCCAGCAGCTTGTTGGTTAGCGTCGTTGTCACCGGGGAGCTGTTTTTT
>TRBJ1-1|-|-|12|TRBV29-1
CSVDGGNTEAFF
TGCAGCGTTGATGGGGGTAACACTGAAGCTTTCTTT
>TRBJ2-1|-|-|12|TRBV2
CASSGGRDEQFF
TGTGCCAGCAGTGGGGGAAGGGATGAGCAGTTCTTC
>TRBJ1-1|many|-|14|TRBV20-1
CSARDLEQGAEAFF
TGCAGTGCTAGAGATCTAGAGCAGGGCGCTGAAGCTTTCTTT
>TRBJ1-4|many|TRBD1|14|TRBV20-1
CSAKTTGRNEKLFF
TGCAGTGCTAAAACGACAGGGAGAAATGAAAAACTGTTTTTT
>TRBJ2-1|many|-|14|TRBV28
CASSPGVHGNEQFF
TGTGCCAGCAGTCCAGGGGTCCATGGCAATGAGCAGTTCTTC
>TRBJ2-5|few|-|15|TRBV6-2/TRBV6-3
CASSHPRTATETQYF
TGTGCCAGCAGTCACCCCAGGACAGCGACAGAGACCCAGTACTTC
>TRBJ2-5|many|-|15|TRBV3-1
CASSPRRSYQETQYF
TGTGCCAGCAGCCCTAGGCGCTCCTACCAAGAGACCCAGTACTTC
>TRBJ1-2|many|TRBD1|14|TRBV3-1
CASSPGQGNYGYTF
TGTGCCAGCAGCCCGGGACAGGGAAACTATGGCTACACCTTC
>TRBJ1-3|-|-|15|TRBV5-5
CASSFSQDAGNTIYF
TGTGCCAGCAGCTTTTCACAGGATGCTGGAAACACCATATATTTT
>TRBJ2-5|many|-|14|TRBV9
CASSVGQGGETQYF
TGTGCCAGCAGCGTTGGCCAGGGCGGAGAGACCCAGTACTTC
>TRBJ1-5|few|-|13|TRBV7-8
CASSFAPGEPQHF
TGTGCCAGCAGCTTTGCCCCCGGGGAGCCCCAGCATTTT
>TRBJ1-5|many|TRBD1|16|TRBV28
CASRAIVAGGDQPQHF
TGTGCCAGCAGAGCTATCGTGGCAGGGGGCGATCAGCCCCAGCATTTT
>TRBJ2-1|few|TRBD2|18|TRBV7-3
CASSPGLAAPASYNEQFF
TGTGCCAGCAGCCCGGGACTAGCGGCCCCGGCATCCTACAATGAGCAGTTCTTC
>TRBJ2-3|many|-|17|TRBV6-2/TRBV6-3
CASSYSTAVRVEDTQYF
TGTGCCAGCAGTTACTCGACCGCGGTCCGGGTAGAGGATACGCAGTATTTT
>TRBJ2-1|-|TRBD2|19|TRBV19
CASNTRLAAHTDLYNEQFF
TGTGCCAGTAATACCCGACTAGCGGCGCACACCGACCTTTACAATGAGCAGTTCTTC
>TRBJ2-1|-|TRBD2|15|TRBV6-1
CASNTGTSGYNEQLF
TGTGCCAGCAATACCGGGACTAGCGGGTACAATGAGCAGCTCTTC
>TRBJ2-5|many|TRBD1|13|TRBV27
CASSGQAGETQYF
TGTGCCAGCAGTGGACAGGCGGGAGAGACCCAGTACTTC
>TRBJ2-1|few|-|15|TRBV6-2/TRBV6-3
CASSYAGGPQNEQFF
TGTGCCAGCAGTTACGCCGGAGGGCCTCAGAATGAGCAGTTCTTC
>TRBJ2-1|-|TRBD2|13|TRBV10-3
CATQLAKYNEQFF
TGTGCCACCCAACTAGCGAAATACAATGAGCAGTTCTTC
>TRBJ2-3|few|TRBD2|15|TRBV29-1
CSALTSGRATDTQYF
TGCAGCGCCTTGACTAGCGGGAGGGCAACAGATACGCAGTATTTT
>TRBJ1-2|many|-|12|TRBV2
CASRPGAYGYTF
TGTGCCAGCAGACCCGGGGCCTATGGCTACACCTTC
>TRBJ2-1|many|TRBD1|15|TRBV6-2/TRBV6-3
CASSSRTGTYNEQFF
TGTGCCAGCAGTTCTCGGACAGGCACCTACAATGAGCAGTTCTTC
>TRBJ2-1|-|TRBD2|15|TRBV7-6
CASSLLAGFLYEQFF
TGTGCCAGCAGCTTATTAGCGGGATTTTTATATGAGCAGTTCTTC
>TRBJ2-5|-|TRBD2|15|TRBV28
CASSLAAGGQETQYF
TGTGCCAGCAGCTTGGCCGCGGGAGGGCAAGAGACCCAGTACTTC
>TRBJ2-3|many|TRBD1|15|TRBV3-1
CASSEGTARTDTQYF
TGTGCCAGCAGCGAAGGGACAGCCCGCACAGATACGCAGTATTTT
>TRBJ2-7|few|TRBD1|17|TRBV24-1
CATSDHPVGTGRSEQYF
TGTGCCACCAGTGATCACCCCGTGGGGACAGGTAGAAGCGAGCAGTACTTC
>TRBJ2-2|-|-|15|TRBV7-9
CASSLVLGGLGELFF
TGTGCCAGCAGCTTAGTTCTGGGAGGCCTCGGGGAGCTGTTTTTT
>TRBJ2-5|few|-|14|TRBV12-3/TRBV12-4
CASSSQPYGETQYF
TGTGCCAGCAGTTCCCAGCCTTACGGAGAGACCCAGTACTTC
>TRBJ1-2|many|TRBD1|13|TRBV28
CASSDRGLSGYTF
TGTGCCAGCAGTGACAGGGGGCTATCTGGCTACACCTTC
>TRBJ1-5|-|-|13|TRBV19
CASSIDGNQPQHF
TGTGCCAGTAGTATAGATGGCAATCAGCCCCAGCATTTT
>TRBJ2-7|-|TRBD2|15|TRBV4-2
CASSQAGGTSYEQYF
TGTGCCAGCAGCCAAGCGGGAGGAACCTCCTACGAGCAGTACTTC
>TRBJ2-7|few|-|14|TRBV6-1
CASSPSGFSYEQYF
TGTGCCAGCAGTCCGAGCGGGTTTTCCTACGAGCAGTACTTC
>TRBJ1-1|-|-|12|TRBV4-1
CASSQVGGEAFF
TGCGCCAGCAGCCAAGTTGGAGGGGAAGCTTTCTTT
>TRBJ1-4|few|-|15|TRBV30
CAWSVRVQTNEKLFF
TGTGCCTGGAGTGTCAGGGTGCAGACTAATGAAAAACTGTTTTTT
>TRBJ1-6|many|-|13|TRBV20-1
CSATDTPRSPLHF
TGCAGTGCTACAGACACTCCGCGTTCACCCCTCCACTTT
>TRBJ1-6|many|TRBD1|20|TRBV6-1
CASSTSPGQGRTNYNSPLHF
TGTGCCAGCAGTACTTCACCGGGACAGGGGCGGACAAACTATAATTCACCCCTCCACTTT
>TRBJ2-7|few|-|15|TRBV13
CASSLNRNPSYEQYF
TGTGCCAGCAGCTTAAACAGGAACCCCTCCTACGAGCAGTACTTC
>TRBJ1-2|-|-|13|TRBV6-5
CASSYQGLGGYTF
TGTGCCAGCAGTTACCAGGGGTTAGGGGGCTACACCTTC
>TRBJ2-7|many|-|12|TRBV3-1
CASSSQYYEQYF
TGTGCCAGCAGCTCCCAATACTACGAGCAGTACTTC
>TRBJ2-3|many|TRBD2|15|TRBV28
CASSLYGLDTDTQYF
TGTGCCAGCAGTTTATACGGACTAGACACAGATACGCAGTATTTT
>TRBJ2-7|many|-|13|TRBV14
CASSLQTSYEQYF
TGTGCCAGCAGCCTACAAACTTCCTACGAGCAGTACTTC
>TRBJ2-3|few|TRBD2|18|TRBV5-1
CASSTTSGIRDRTDTQYF
TGCGCCAGCAGCACGACTAGCGGGATCAGAGATCGCACAGATACGCAGTATTTT
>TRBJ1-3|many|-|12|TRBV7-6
CASGGSGNTIYF
TGTGCCAGCGGAGGGTCTGGAAACACCATATATTTT
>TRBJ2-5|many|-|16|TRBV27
CASSLSKSGAGETQYF
TGTGCCAGCAGTTTATCGAAATCGGGGGCAGGAGAGACCCAGTACTTC
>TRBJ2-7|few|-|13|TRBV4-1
CASSQGPFYEQYF
TGCGCCAGCAGCCAAGGGCCCTTCTACGAGCAGTACTTC
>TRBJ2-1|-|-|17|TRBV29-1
CSVTQFPGALRYNEQFF
TGCAGCGTGACCCAATTTCCGGGGGCCCTAAGGTACAATGAGCAGTTCTTC
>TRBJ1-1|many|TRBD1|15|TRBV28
CASSLDRGMNTEAFF
TGTGCCAGCAGTTTAGACAGGGGTATGAACACTGAAGCTTTCTTT
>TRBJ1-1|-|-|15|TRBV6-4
CASSPDTSGNTEAFF
TGTGCCAGCAGTCCCGACACCTCGGGGAACACTGAAGCTTTCTTT
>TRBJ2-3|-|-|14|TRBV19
CASSQGSFTDTQYF
TGTGCCAGTAGTCAGGGCAGCTTTACAGATACGCAGTATTTT
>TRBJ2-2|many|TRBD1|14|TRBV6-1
CASSRDRGIGELFF
TGTGCCAGCAGTCGGGACAGGGGGATCGGGGAGCTGTTTTTT